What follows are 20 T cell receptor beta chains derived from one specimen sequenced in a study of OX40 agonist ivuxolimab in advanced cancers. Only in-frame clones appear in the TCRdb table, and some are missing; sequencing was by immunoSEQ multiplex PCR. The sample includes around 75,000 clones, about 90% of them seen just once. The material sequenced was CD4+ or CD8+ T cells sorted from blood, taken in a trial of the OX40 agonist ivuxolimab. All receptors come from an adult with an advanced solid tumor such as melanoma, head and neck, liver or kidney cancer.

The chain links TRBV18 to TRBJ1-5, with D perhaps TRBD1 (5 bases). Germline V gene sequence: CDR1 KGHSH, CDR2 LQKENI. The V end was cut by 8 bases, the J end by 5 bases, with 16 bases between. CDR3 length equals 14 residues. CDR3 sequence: CASNGAGSDQPQHF. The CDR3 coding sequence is TGTGCCAGCAACGGGGCAGGGTCGGATCAGCCCCAGCATTTT. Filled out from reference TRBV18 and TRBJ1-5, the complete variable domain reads NAGVMQNPRHLVRRRGQEARLRCSPMKGHSHVYWYRQLPEEGLKFMVYLQKENIIDESGMPKERFSAEFPKEGPSILRIQQVVRGDSAAYFCASNGAGSDQPQHFGDGTRLSIL.

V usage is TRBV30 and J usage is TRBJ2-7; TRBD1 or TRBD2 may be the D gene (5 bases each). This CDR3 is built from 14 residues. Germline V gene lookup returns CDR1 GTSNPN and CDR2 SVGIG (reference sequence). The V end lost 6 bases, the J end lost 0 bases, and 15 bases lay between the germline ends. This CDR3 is CACTQGADSYEQYF. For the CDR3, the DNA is TGTGCCTGTACGCAGGGAGCCGACTCCTACGAGCAGTACTTC.

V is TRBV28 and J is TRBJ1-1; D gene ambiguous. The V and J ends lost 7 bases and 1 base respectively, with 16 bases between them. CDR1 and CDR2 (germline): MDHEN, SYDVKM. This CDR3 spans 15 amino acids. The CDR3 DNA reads TGTGCCAGCACTCTTACCGGGCCTAGGAACACTGAAGCTTTCTTT. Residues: CASTLTGPRNTEAFF.

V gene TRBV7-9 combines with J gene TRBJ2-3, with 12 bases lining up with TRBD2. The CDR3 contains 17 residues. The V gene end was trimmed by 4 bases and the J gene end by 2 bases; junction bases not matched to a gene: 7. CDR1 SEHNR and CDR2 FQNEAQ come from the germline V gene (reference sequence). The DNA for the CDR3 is TGTGCCAGCAGCTCCCGGACTAGCGGGGCGATCACAGATACGCAGTATTTT. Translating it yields CASSSRTSGAITDTQYF. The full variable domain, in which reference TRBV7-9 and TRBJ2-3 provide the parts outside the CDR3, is DTGVSQNPRHKITKRGQNVTFRCDPISEHNRLYWYRQTLGQGPEFLTYFQNEAQLEKSRLLSDRFSAERPKGSFSTLEIQRTEQGDSAMYLCASSSRTSGAITDTQYFGPGTRLTVL.

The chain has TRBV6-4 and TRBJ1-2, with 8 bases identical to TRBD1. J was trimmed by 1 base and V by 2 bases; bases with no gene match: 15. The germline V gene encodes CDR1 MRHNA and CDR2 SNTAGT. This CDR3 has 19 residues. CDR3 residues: CASSDTKEGQGPFNYGYTF. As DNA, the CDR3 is TGTGCCAGCAGTGACACGAAGGAAGGACAGGGCCCGTTTAACTATGGCTACACCTTC.

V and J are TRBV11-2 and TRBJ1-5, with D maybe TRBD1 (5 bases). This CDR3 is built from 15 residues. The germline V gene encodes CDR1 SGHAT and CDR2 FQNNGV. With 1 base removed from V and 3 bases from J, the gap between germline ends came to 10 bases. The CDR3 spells CASSLVWGTNQPQHF. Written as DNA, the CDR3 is TGTGCCAGCAGCTTAGTATGGGGGACCAATCAGCCCCAGCATTTT.

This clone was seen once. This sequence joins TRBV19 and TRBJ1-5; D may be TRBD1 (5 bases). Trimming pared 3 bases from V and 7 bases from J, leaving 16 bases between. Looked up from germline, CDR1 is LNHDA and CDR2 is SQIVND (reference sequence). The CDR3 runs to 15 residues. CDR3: CASSIRQTDGQPQHF. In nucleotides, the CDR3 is TGTGCCAGTAGTATCCGACAGACAGATGGACAGCCCCAGCATTTT. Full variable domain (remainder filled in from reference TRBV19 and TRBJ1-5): DGGITQSPKYLFRKEGQNVTLSCEQNLNHDAMYWYRQDPGQGLRLIYYSQIVNDFQKGDIAEGYSVSREKKESFPLTVTSAQKNPTAFYLCASSIRQTDGQPQHFGDGTRLSIL.

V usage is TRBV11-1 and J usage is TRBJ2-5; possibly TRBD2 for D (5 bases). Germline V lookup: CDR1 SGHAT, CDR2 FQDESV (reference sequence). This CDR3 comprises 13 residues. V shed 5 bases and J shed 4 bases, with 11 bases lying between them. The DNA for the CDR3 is TGTGCCAGCAGCCCCCATGAGGGAGAGACCCAGTACTTC. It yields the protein CASSPHEGETQYF.

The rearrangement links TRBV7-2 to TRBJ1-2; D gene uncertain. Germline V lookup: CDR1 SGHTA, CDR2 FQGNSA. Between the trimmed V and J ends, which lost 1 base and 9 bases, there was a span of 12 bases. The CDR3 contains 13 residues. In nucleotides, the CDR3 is TGTGCCAGCAGCTTAGACCTTAATTACCGCTACACCTTC. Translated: CASSLDLNYRYTF. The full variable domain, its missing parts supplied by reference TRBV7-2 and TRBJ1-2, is GAGVSQSPSNKVTEKGKDVELRCDPISGHTALYWYRQSLGQGLEFLIYFQGNSAPDKSGLPSDRFSAERTGGSVSTLTIQRTQQEDSAVYLCASSLDLNYRYTFGSGTRLTVV.

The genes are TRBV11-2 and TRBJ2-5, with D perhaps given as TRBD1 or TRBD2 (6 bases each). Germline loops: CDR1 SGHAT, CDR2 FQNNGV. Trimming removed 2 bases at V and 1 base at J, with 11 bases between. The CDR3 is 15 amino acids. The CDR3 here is CASSLNPGAQETQYF. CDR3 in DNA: TGTGCCAGCAGCTTAAATCCGGGGGCCCAAGAGACCCAGTACTTC.

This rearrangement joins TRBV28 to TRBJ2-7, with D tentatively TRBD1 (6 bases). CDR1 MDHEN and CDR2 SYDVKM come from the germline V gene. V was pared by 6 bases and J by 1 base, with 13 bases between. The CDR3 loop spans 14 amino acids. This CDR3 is CASSYPQGSYEQYF. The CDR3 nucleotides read TGTGCCAGCAGCTACCCCCAGGGGTCCTACGAGCAGTACTTC.

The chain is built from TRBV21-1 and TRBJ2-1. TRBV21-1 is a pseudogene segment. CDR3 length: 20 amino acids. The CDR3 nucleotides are TGTGCCAGCAGCAAAGGGGGGCAGTCTTATTGGGGAGGTCCCTACAATGAGCAGTTCTTC. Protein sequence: CASSKGGQSYWGGPYNEQFF.

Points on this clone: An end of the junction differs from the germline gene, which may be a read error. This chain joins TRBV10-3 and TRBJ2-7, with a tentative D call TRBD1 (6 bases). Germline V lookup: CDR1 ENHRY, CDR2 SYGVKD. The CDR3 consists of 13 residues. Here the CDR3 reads CASSYRVAYEQYF. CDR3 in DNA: TGTGCCAGCAGTTACAGGGTGGCCTACGAGCAGTACTTC.

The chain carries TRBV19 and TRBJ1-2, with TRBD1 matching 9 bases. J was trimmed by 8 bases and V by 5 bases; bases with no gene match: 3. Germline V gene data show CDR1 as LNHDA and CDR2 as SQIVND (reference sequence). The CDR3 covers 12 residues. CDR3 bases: TGTGCCAGTAGTTGGACAGGGGCCGGCTACACCTTC. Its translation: CASSWTGAGYTF.

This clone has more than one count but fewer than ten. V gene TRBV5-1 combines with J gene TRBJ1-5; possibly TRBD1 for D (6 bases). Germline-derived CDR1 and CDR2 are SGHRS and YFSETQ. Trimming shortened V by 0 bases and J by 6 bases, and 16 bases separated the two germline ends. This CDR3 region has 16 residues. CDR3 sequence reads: CASSLDGGAAGQPQHF. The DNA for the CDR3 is TGCGCCAGCAGCTTGGACGGGGGCGCAGCCGGTCAGCCCCAGCATTTT. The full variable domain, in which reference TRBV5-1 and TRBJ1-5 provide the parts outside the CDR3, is KAGVTQTPRYLIKTRGQQVTLSCSPISGHRSVSWYQQTPGQGLQFLFEYFSETQRNKGNFPGRFSGRQFSNSRSEMNVSTLELGDSALYLCASSLDGGAAGQPQHFGDGTRLSIL.

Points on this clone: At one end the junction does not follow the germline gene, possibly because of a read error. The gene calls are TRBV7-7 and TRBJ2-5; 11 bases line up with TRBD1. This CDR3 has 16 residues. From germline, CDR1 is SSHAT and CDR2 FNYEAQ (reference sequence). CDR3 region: CASSLGTGGLQETQYF. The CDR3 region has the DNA TGTGCTAGCAGCTTAGGGACAGGGGGGCTACAAGAGACCCAGTACTTC.

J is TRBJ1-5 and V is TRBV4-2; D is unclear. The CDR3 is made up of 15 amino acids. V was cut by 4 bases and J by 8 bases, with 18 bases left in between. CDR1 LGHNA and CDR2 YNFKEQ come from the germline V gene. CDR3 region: CASSLRASKLEPQHF. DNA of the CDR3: TGTGCCAGCAGCCTACGGGCCTCAAAGTTGGAGCCCCAGCATTTT.

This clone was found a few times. The CDR3 protein is CAISDGSGGEDYGYTF. In nucleotides, the CDR3 is TGTGCCATCAGTGATGGGTCGGGGGGGGAGGACTATGGCTACACCTTC. V gene TRBV10-3 combines with J gene TRBJ1-2; maybe TRBD1 (5 bases). The germline V gene encodes CDR1 ENHRY and CDR2 SYGVKD. The germline V and J ends were trimmed by 3 bases and 3 bases, with 17 bases remaining between them. This CDR3 contains 16 residues.

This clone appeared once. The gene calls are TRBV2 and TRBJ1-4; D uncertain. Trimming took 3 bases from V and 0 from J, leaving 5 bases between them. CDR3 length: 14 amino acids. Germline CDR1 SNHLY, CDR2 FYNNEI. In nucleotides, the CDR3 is TGTGCCAGCAGTGACAGATCAACTAATGAAAAACTGTTTTTT. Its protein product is CASSDRSTNEKLFF.

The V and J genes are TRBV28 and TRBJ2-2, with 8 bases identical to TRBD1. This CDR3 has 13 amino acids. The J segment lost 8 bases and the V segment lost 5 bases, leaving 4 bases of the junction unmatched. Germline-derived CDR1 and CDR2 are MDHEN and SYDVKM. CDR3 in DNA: TGTGCCAGCAGTCTAGGACAGGGTGGGGAGCTGTTTTTT. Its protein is CASSLGQGGELFF. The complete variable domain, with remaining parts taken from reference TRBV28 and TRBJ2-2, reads DVKVTQSSRYLVKRTGEKVFLECVQDMDHENMFWYRQDPGLGLRLIYFSYDVKMKEKGDIPEGYSVSREKKERFSLILESASTNQTSMYLCASSLGQGGELFFGEGSRLTVL.